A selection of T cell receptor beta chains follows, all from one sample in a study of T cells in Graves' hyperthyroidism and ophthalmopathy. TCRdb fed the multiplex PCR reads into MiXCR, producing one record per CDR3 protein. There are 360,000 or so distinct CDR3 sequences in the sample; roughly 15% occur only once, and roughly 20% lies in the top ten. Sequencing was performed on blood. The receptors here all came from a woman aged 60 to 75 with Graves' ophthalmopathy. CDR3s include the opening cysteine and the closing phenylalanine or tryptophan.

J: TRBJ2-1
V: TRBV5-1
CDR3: CASSSGGGDPSYNEQFF

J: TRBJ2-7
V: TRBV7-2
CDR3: CASSPDRGSHEQYF

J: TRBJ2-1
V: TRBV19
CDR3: CASSISGVTYNEQFF

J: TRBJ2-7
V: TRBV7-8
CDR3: CASSLGVRASYEQYF

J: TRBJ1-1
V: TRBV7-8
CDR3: CASSLKADTEAFF

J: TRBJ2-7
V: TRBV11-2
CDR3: CASSLDWLAGLTYEQYF

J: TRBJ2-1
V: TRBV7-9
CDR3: CASSPGDPPYNEQFF

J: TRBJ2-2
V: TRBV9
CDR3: CASSEGDRVFFPAGELFF

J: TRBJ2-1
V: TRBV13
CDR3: CASSLQGAAQFF

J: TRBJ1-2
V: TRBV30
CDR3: CAWSSDTTQEIYGYTF

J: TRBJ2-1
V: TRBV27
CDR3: CASSLGQGTPNEQFF

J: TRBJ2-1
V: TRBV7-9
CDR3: CASGRREAAYNEQFF

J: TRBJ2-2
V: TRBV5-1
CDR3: CASGGTTTGELFF

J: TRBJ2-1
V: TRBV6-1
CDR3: CASSQYGNEQFF

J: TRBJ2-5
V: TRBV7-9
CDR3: CASARGTSGKQETQYF

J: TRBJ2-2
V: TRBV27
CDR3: CASSLWAMTNTGELFF

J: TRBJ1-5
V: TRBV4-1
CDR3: CASSQGTPLGNQPQHF

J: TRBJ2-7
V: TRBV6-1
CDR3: CASSRDRVHEQYF

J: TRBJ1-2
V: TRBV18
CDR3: CASSPDRGQSGYTF

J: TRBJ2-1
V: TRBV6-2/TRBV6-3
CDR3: CASRRGLAGGAYNEQFF

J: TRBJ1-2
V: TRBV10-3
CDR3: CAISGDGGVYGYTF

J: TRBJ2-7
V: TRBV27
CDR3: CASSLTGEGSYEQYF

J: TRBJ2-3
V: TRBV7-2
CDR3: CASSLVGLAATDTQYF

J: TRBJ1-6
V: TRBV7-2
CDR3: CASRSDLRNSPLHF

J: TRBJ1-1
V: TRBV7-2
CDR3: CASTLRGASTEAFF

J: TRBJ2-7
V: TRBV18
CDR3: CASSSSSDYEQYF

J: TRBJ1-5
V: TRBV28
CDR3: CASSLTGAGQPQHF

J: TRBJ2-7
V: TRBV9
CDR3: CASSAGGGGPTYEQYF

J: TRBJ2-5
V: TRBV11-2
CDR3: CASSLASTQETQYF

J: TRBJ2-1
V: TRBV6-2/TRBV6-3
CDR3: CASSQAPGTSGSGTYNEQFF

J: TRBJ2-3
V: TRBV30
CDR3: CAWSVEAGRADAQYF

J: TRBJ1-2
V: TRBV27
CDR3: CASTGVKSNTLYGYTF

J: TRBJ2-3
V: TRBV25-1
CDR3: CASSGRVDTQYF

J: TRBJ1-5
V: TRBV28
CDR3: CASSRGGRGGNQPQHF

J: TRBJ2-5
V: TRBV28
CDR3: CASSLGLLRETQYF

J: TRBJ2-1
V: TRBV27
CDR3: CASSLQGTPYNEQFF

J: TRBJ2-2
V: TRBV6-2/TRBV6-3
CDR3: CASGFSGSTGELFF

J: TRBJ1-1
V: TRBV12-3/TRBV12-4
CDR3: CASTRGWDTEAFF

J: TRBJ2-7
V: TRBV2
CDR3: CASTTTSAGREQYF

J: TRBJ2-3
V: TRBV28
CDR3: CASGTPTLMDTQYF

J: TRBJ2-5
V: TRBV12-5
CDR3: CASGLASRGTQYF

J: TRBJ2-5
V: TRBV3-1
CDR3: CASSQDRAYQETQYF

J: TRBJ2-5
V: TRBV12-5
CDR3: CASGPGTSGRRGTQYF

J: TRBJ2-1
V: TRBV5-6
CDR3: CASSLWGRGSHNEQFF

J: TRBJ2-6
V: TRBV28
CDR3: CASSLTGVGANVLTF

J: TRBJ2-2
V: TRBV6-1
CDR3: CASSLREATGELFF

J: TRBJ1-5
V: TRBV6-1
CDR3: CASSPRDSLGQPQHF

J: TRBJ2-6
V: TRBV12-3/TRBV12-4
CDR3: CASSFWAGRGGANVLTF

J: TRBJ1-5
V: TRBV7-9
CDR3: CASSSNRGAHQPQHF

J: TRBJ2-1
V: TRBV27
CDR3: CASSLGIGEGLRNEQLF

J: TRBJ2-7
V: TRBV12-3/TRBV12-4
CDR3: CASRVSPAATYEQYF

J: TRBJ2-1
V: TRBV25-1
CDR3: CASSEPALNEQFF

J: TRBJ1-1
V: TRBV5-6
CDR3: CASSLDPSVIEAFF